These 20 T cell receptor beta chains were sequenced from one sample in a study of blood T cell repertoires in COVID-19. The assay was immunoSEQ multiplex PCR, and TCRdb's table has in-frame clones only and misses some. Of roughly 81,000 clones listed, roughly four fifths are singletons. What was sequenced was peripheral blood. The receptors were sampled from a man aged 55-75 years with acute or convalescent COVID-19.

The table lists this clone with a few counts. Here the CDR3 reads CASSEQAQGTEAFF. CDR3 DNA: TGTGCCAGCAGTGAACAAGCACAGGGGACTGAAGCTTTCTTT. This chain connects TRBV6-1 to TRBJ1-1; 7 positions agree with TRBD1. Germline CDR1 and CDR2: MNHNS and SASEGT. The CDR3 spans 14 residues. The V segment lost 2 bases and the J segment 5 bases; nucleotides outside the gene matches: 5.

The J gene is TRBJ2-2, the V gene TRBV6-5; 9 nucleotides align to TRBD1. This CDR3 is built from 14 residues. CDR1 is MNHEY, CDR2 SVGAGI, per germline. V shed 6 bases, J shed 7 bases, and the junction held 6 bases outside the gene matches. The CDR3 region has the DNA TGTGCCAGCAGCCTCGACAGGGGGGTCGGGGAGCTGTTTTTT. Its protein product is CASSLDRGVGELFF.

V is TRBV19 and J is TRBJ1-1, with TRBD1 matching over 8 bases. Germline V CDR1 and CDR2: LNHDA, SQIVND (reference sequence). The CDR3 consists of 15 residues. The V segment lost 3 bases and the J segment 8 bases; nucleotides outside the gene matches: 11. CDR3 nucleotide sequence: TGTGCCAGTAGTATCTTCACGACAGGGGAAAGGGAAGCTTTCTTT. Translated, it gives CASSIFTTGEREAFF.

The chain has TRBV6-2 or TRBV6-3 and TRBJ2-1; TRBD2 matches 8 bases. Per the germline V gene, CDR1 is MNHEY and CDR2 is SVGEGT. The CDR3 is made up of 15 amino acids. After removal of 6 bases from V and 4 bases from J, the junction contained 8 bases not matched to a gene. CDR3 protein: CASSRAGDFYNEQFF. The CDR3 DNA reads as TGTGCCAGCAGCAGAGCGGGAGATTTTTACAATGAGCAGTTCTTC.

CDR3 region: CASSYGLPRYQPQHF. In nucleotides, the CDR3 is TGTGCCAGCAGTTACGGTTTGCCGAGATATCAGCCCCAGCATTTT. This chain connects TRBV6-2 or TRBV6-3 to TRBJ1-5; D is ambiguous. Germline V gene data show CDR1 as MNHEY and CDR2 as SVGEGT. With 2 bases removed from V and 5 bases from J, the gap between germline ends came to 13 bases. CDR3 length: 15 amino acids.

This rearrangement joins TRBV6-2 or TRBV6-3 to TRBJ1-2; D gene ambiguous. Germline V gene sequence: CDR1 MNHEY, CDR2 SVGEGT. V was pared by 5 bases and J by 3 bases, with 16 bases between. CDR3 size: 15 residues. CDR3 loop: CASSVDRSEDYGYTF. The CDR3 DNA reads TGTGCCAGCAGTGTAGATAGATCGGAGGACTATGGCTACACCTTC.

This chain joins TRBV7-2 and TRBJ1-4; 10 bases fit TRBD1. The germline V gene encodes CDR1 SGHTA and CDR2 FQGNSA. Losses at the gene ends were 5 bases for V and 5 bases for J; bases not matched to a gene: 2. This CDR3 contains 14 residues. As DNA, the CDR3 is TGTGCCAGCAGCCGGGACAGGGGAAATGAAAAACTGTTTTTT. This codes for CASSRDRGNEKLFF.

This clone came up a few times. The V gene is TRBV6-1, the J gene TRBJ2-7, with D possibly being TRBD1 (5 bases). The germline V gene encodes CDR1 MNHNS and CDR2 SASEGT. The length of the CDR3 is 15 residues. Trimming removed 2 bases at V and 3 bases at J, with 14 bases between. The CDR3: CASSESQVRDYEQYF. As DNA, the CDR3 is TGTGCCAGCAGTGAAAGTCAGGTCAGGGACTACGAGCAGTACTTC.

A few counts support this clone. The chain combines TRBV6-5 with TRBJ1-1; D gene uncertain. With 4 bases removed from V and 5 bases from J, the gap between germline ends came to 14 bases. CDR1 is MNHEY and CDR2 is SVGAGI in the germline V gene. The CDR3 length is 14 residues. The CDR3 nucleotides are TGTGCCAGCAGTTTCCGGGCCCGGGGTACTGAAGCTTTCTTT. This encodes CASSFRARGTEAFF.

The chain is built from TRBV13 and TRBJ2-7, with 10 bases fitting TRBD2. The ends lost 5 bases at V and 4 bases at J; junction bases unmatched: 8. Per the germline V gene, CDR1 is PRHDT and CDR2 is FYEKMQ (reference sequence). The CDR3 loop spans 15 amino acids. Here the CDR3 reads CASSRRGAGGYEQYF. In DNA, the CDR3 is TGTGCCAGCAGCCGAAGGGGAGCGGGGGGGTACGAGCAGTACTTC.

This rearrangement joins TRBV6-5 to TRBJ1-4, with 7 bases lining up with TRBD1. Trimming took 6 bases from V and 4 from J; bases not matched to a gene: 5. Germline V lookup: CDR1 MNHEY, CDR2 SVGAGI. There are 14 residues in the CDR3. The CDR3: CASRETGYNEKLFF. As DNA, the CDR3 is TGTGCCAGCAGGGAGACAGGGTATAATGAAAAACTGTTTTTT.

The CDR3 loop reads CASSGGASGYTF. CDR3 bases: TGTGCCAGCAGTGGGGGGGCTTCCGGCTACACCTTC. The chain carries TRBV28 and TRBJ1-2; possible D gene TRBD1, 6 bases. The CDR3 covers 12 residues. CDR1 MDHEN and CDR2 SYDVKM come from the germline V gene. The V end was cut by 5 bases, the J end by 8 bases, with 12 bases between.

The V and J genes are TRBV6-1 and TRBJ2-7; 8 positions match TRBD2. J lost 7 bases, V lost 3 bases, and 11 bases had no gene match. The CDR3 covers 15 residues. Germline CDR1 is MNHNS and CDR2 is SASEGT. CDR3: CASSDPRLAGWEQYF. Written as DNA, the CDR3 is TGTGCCAGCAGTGACCCTCGGCTAGCGGGCTGGGAGCAGTACTTC.

The V call is TRBV11-2, the J call TRBJ2-5; D may be TRBD2 (5 bases). The V gene's germline CDR1 is SGHAT and CDR2 FQNNGV. V shed 4 bases and J shed 5 bases, with 11 bases lying between them. CDR3 length: 13 residues. In DNA, the CDR3 is TGTGCCAGCAGCTCCCCTAGCCGGGAGACCCAGTACTTC. Translation: CASSSPSRETQYF.

This chain joins TRBV7-2 and TRBJ2-2; 12 positions agree with TRBD2. With 2 bases clipped from V and 3 bases from J, the junction kept 4 bases outside the gene matches. The germline V gene encodes CDR1 SGHTA and CDR2 FQGNSA. This CDR3 spans 17 amino acids. CDR3 bases: TGTGCCAGCAGCTTACGCTCTAGCGGGGGGGACACCGGGGAGCTGTTTTTT. This encodes CASSLRSSGGDTGELFF.

In this sample, this clone turned up once. V gene TRBV5-4 combines with J gene TRBJ1-1; D remains unclear. The V and J ends lost 0 bases and 3 bases respectively, with 6 bases between them. Per germline, CDR1 SGHNT and CDR2 YYREEE (reference sequence). CDR3 size: 13 residues. CDR3 sequence (DNA): TGTGCCAGCAGCTTGGACACACACACTGAAGCTTTCTTT. It codes for CASSLDTHTEAFF.

This chain connects TRBV11-3 to TRBJ2-3; D call uncertain. The germline V and J ends were trimmed by 0 bases and 4 bases, with 5 bases remaining between them. Germline loops: CDR1 SGHNT, CDR2 YENEEA. This CDR3 spans 13 amino acids. CDR3 amino acids: CASSLEFSDTQYF. The CDR3 bases are TGTGCCAGCAGCTTAGAGTTCTCAGATACGCAGTATTTT.

The chain couples TRBV3-1 (or the pseudogene TRBV3-2) to TRBJ1-1, with D perhaps matching TRBD1 (5 bases). The V gene's germline CDR1 is LGHDT and CDR2 YNNKEL (reference sequence). The CDR3 is 15 residues long. V was shortened by 1 base and J by 5 bases, with 14 bases between the two germline ends. The CDR3 loop is CASSQVESGRTEAFF. For the CDR3, the DNA is TGTGCCAGCAGCCAAGTCGAGTCAGGGCGGACTGAAGCTTTCTTT.

This rearrangement joins TRBV5-6 to TRBJ2-6, with D perhaps matching TRBD2 (6 bases). V was pared by 2 bases and J by 0 bases, with 15 bases between. In germline, CDR1 is SGHDT, CDR2 YYEEEE. This CDR3 contains 18 residues. The CDR3 loop reads CASSFGTSARSGANVLTF. The DNA of the CDR3 is TGTGCCAGCAGCTTTGGGACTTCAGCCCGCTCTGGGGCCAACGTCCTGACTTTC.

The gene calls are TRBV5-8 and TRBJ2-1; no clear D gene. V shed 5 bases and J shed 8 bases, with 5 bases lying between them. This CDR3 comprises 10 residues. Germline CDR1 and CDR2: SGHTS and YDEGEE. For the CDR3, the DNA is TGTGCCAGCAGACAATATGAGCAGTTCTTC. Amino acid sequence: CASRQYEQFF.